This is a list of T cell receptor beta chains from one sample in a study of cytomegalovirus exposure and HLA in healthy donors. Measured with immunoSEQ multiplex PCR; TCRdb has only the in-frame clones, and not every one. The sample lists about 82,000 clones, 90% to 95% seen once, with 0.55% to 0.75% in the top ten. Sequencing was performed on PBMCs. All receptors derive from a woman younger than 35 in good health and CMV-seronegative. The CDR3 runs from the conserved cysteine through the conserved F or W. Fields, in order: V gene, D gene, clone size, J gene, CDR3 protein, CDR3 DNA. D genes are given only for firm matches. Clone size is not always given. Where it is, it says once, few, many or a class for expanded clones.

V: TRBV7-2; D: .; size: .; J: TRBJ2-1; CDR3: CASSGQRGGQRFSYNEQFF; DNA: TGTGCCAGCAGCGGCCAGAGGGGGGGCCAAAGGTTTTCCTACAATGAGCAGTTCTTC
V: TRBV7-8; D: TRBD1; size: .; J: TRBJ1-3; CDR3: CASSSWDRGRQGGNTIYF; DNA: TGTGCCAGCAGCTCCTGGGACAGGGGGCGCCAGGGTGGAAACACCATATATTTT
V: TRBV25-1; D: TRBD1; size: .; J: TRBJ1-2; CDR3: CASSVSKGQALGYTF; DNA: TGTGCCAGCAGTGTCTCTAAGGGACAGGCCCTAGGCTACACCTTC
V: TRBV21-1; D: .; size: .; J: TRBJ2-7; CDR3: CWGGSSNFYEQYF; DNA: TGCTGGGGGGGCAGTTCCAACTTCTACGAGCAGTACTTC
V: TRBV6-1; D: .; size: .; J: TRBJ1-2; CDR3: CASSEDRVRGYTF; DNA: TGTGCCAGCAGTGAAGACAGGGTGCGTGGCTACACCTTC
V: TRBV15; D: .; size: .; J: TRBJ1-2; CDR3: CATSRTGVGYTF; DNA: TGTGCCACCAGCAGGACAGGCGTCGGCTACACCTTC
V: TRBV9; D: TRBD1; size: .; J: TRBJ2-7; CDR3: CASSVGPQGASYEQYF; DNA: TGTGCCAGCAGCGTAGGTCCACAGGGGGCCTCCTACGAGCAGTACTTC
V: TRBV4-3; D: TRBD2; size: .; J: TRBJ2-1; CDR3: CASSQDQGLKDEQFF; DNA: TGCGCCAGCAGCCAAGATCAGGGACTAAAGGATGAGCAGTTCTTC
V: TRBV6-5; D: TRBD1; size: once; J: TRBJ2-7; CDR3: CASSATGTGRYF; DNA: TGTGCCAGCAGCGCAACCGGGACAGGCCGCTACTTC
V: TRBV14; D: .; size: .; J: TRBJ2-5; CDR3: CASSQARETQYF; DNA: TGTGCCAGCAGCCAAGCGAGAGAGACCCAGTACTTC
V: TRBV29-1; D: TRBD1; size: .; J: TRBJ2-2; CDR3: CSVVKRGTGDTGELFF; DNA: TGCAGCGTTGTAAAGAGGGGGACAGGGGATACCGGGGAGCTGTTTTTT
V: TRBV21-1; D: .; size: .; J: TRBJ2-5; CDR3: CASTRRGRALVMETQYF; DNA: TGTGCCAGCACTCGCAGGGGCAGGGCGTTGGTTATGGAGACCCAGTACTTC
V: TRBV5-5; D: TRBD2; size: .; J: TRBJ2-3; CDR3: CATLAGTTDTQYF; DNA: TGTGCCACGCTAGCGGGGACCACAGATACGCAGTATTTT
V: TRBV4-1; D: .; size: .; J: TRBJ2-5; CDR3: CASSQGGVVETQYF; DNA: TGCGCCAGCAGCCAAGGGGGGGTGGTGGAGACCCAGTACTTC
V: TRBV6-1; D: .; size: .; J: TRBJ1-5; CDR3: CASSEGPRLQKISNQPQHF; DNA: TGTGCCAGCAGTGAAGGCCCCCGCCTACAGAAAATTAGCAATCAGCCCCAGCATTTT
V: TRBV7-9; D: TRBD1; size: .; J: TRBJ1-3; CDR3: CASSLAGTGGYTIYF; DNA: TGTGCCAGCAGCCTCGCCGGGACAGGGGGATACACCATATATTTT
V: TRBV11-2; D: .; size: .; J: TRBJ2-7; CDR3: CASSLGNSYEQYF; DNA: TGTGCCAGCAGCTTGGGCAACTCCTACGAGCAGTACTTC
V: TRBV7-8; D: .; size: .; J: TRBJ2-7; CDR3: CASSPFQASYEQYF; DNA: TGTGCCAGCAGCCCCTTTCAGGCCTCCTACGAGCAGTACTTC
V: TRBV7-2; D: .; size: .; J: TRBJ2-3; CDR3: CASSRRGEDTQYF; DNA: TGTGCCAGCAGCCGGCGCGGCGAAGATACGCAGTATTTT
V: TRBV28; D: TRBD2; size: .; J: TRBJ2-5; CDR3: CASTPGLLWGQETQYF; DNA: TGTGCCAGCACTCCGGGACTATTGTGGGGCCAAGAGACCCAGTACTTC
V: TRBV11-2; D: TRBD1; size: many; J: TRBJ1-2; CDR3: CASSRDRGRGYTF; DNA: TGTGCCAGCAGCCGGGACAGGGGACGCGGCTACACCTTC
V: TRBV4-1; D: TRBD2; size: .; J: TRBJ2-7; CDR3: CASSPGGLAGALSYEQYF; DNA: TGCGCCAGCAGCCCGGGAGGACTAGCGGGGGCCCTTTCCTACGAGCAGTACTTC
V: TRBV5-8; D: TRBD2; size: .; J: TRBJ2-2; CDR3: CASSLGGLAGVTGELFF; DNA: TGTGCCAGCAGCTTGGGAGGTCTAGCGGGAGTAACCGGGGAGCTGTTTTTT
V: TRBV19; D: .; size: .; J: TRBJ2-5; CDR3: CASSSWDIQETQYF; DNA: TGTGCCAGTAGTTCCTGGGACATCCAAGAGACCCAGTACTTC
V: TRBV14; D: .; size: .; J: TRBJ1-2; CDR3: CASSFIGDGYTF; DNA: TGTGCCAGCAGCTTCATAGGGGATGGCTACACCTTC
V: TRBV5-1; D: TRBD1; size: .; J: TRBJ2-7; CDR3: CASSPGQGAYEQYF; DNA: TGCGCCAGCAGCCCGGGACAGGGGGCGTACGAGCAGTACTTC
V: TRBV6-1; D: TRBD1; size: .; J: TRBJ2-7; CDR3: CASRNRDRGPYEQYF; DNA: TGTGCCAGCAGAAACCGGGACAGGGGGCCGTACGAGCAGTACTTC
V: TRBV7-2; D: .; size: .; J: TRBJ2-2; CDR3: CASSLRGGNTGELFF; DNA: TGTGCCAGCAGCTTGAGGGGGGGGAACACCGGGGAGCTGTTTTTT
V: TRBV6-1; D: TRBD1; size: few; J: TRBJ1-2; CDR3: CASRTGFFYGYTF; DNA: TGTGCCAGCAGGACAGGGTTTTTTTATGGCTACACCTTC
V: TRBV19; D: .; size: .; J: TRBJ1-1; CDR3: CASSATVLAGANTEAFF; DNA: TGTGCCAGTAGTGCCACAGTGCTGGCGGGCGCGAACACTGAAGCTTTCTTT
V: TRBV18; D: .; size: .; J: TRBJ1-3; CDR3: CASSRDFGNTIYF; DNA: TGTGCCAGCTCACGGGACTTTGGAAACACCATATATTTT
V: TRBV28; D: TRBD1; size: .; J: TRBJ1-2; CDR3: CATQIQGADYGYTF; DNA: TGTGCCACACAGATACAGGGGGCGGACTATGGCTACACCTTC
V: TRBV4-1; D: .; size: .; J: TRBJ2-7; CDR3: CASSQDLGLSYEQYF; DNA: TGCGCCAGCAGCCAAGATTTGGGACTCTCCTACGAGCAGTACTTC
V: TRBV10-2; D: TRBD2; size: .; J: TRBJ2-7; CDR3: CASSVGRDEQYF; DNA: TGCGCCAGCAGTGTGGGGAGGGACGAGCAGTACTTC
V: TRBV27; D: .; size: .; J: TRBJ1-3; CDR3: CASSTTGGFTGNTIYF; DNA: TGTGCCAGCAGTACCACGGGGGGATTTACTGGAAACACCATATATTTT
V: TRBV12-5; D: .; size: .; J: TRBJ1-2; CDR3: CASGPGQGYYGYTF; DNA: TGTGCTAGTGGTCCCGGGCAGGGTTACTATGGCTACACCTTC
V: TRBV6-1; D: .; size: .; J: TRBJ1-1; CDR3: CASRGLRSLLEAFF; DNA: TGTGCCAGCAGGGGACTTCGCTCGTTATTGGAAGCTTTCTTT
V: TRBV19; D: .; size: .; J: TRBJ1-1; CDR3: CASSVGGGNTEAFF; DNA: TGTGCCAGTAGTGTAGGAGGGGGGAACACTGAAGCTTTCTTT
V: TRBV5-1; D: .; size: .; J: TRBJ2-7; CDR3: CASSLVDRTFYEQYF; DNA: TGCGCCAGCAGCTTGGTTGACAGAACCTTTTACGAGCAGTACTTC
V: TRBV5-4; D: TRBD1; size: .; J: TRBJ2-1; CDR3: CASSLTRQGDNEQFF; DNA: TGTGCCAGCAGCTTGACCCGACAGGGCGACAATGAGCAGTTCTTC
V: TRBV13; D: TRBD1; size: .; J: TRBJ2-7; CDR3: CASSLRGDRGTYEQYF; DNA: TGTGCCAGCAGCTTACGGGGGGACAGGGGGACCTACGAGCAGTACTTC
V: TRBV2; D: TRBD2; size: .; J: TRBJ2-5; CDR3: CASRHGTRGLGETQYF; DNA: TGTGCCAGCAGACACGGGACTAGGGGGTTAGGTGAGACCCAGTACTTC
V: TRBV18; D: .; size: .; J: TRBJ1-2; CDR3: CASSLARSTANYGYTF; DNA: TGTGCCAGCTCACTCGCACGAAGTACAGCTAACTATGGCTACACCTTC
V: TRBV5-1; D: .; size: .; J: TRBJ1-3; CDR3: CASSLGAGQGDTIYF; DNA: TGCGCCAGCAGCTTGGGGGCAGGGCAAGGAGACACCATATATTTT
V: TRBV9; D: TRBD2; size: .; J: TRBJ2-3; CDR3: CASSGAAGGNPDTQYF; DNA: TGTGCCAGCAGCGGGGCTGCGGGGGGGAATCCAGATACGCAGTATTTT
V: TRBV7-9; D: .; size: .; J: TRBJ1-2; CDR3: CASSPDGEYGYTF; DNA: TGTGCCAGCAGCCCCGACGGGGAGTATGGCTACACCTTC
V: TRBV18; D: .; size: .; J: TRBJ1-6; CDR3: CASSPPQGTNSPLHF; DNA: TGTGCCAGCTCACCACCCCAGGGAACAAATTCACCCCTCCACTTT
V: TRBV7-2; D: TRBD2; size: .; J: TRBJ2-7; CDR3: CASSYRAGGPYEQYF; DNA: TGTGCCAGCAGCTATCGAGCGGGGGGGCCTTACGAGCAGTACTTC
V: TRBV10-1; D: .; size: .; J: TRBJ1-1; CDR3: CASSEGHPNTEAFF; DNA: TGCGCCAGCAGTGAGGGACACCCGAACACTGAAGCTTTCTTT
V: TRBV4-3; D: .; size: .; J: TRBJ1-4; CDR3: CASSQDWRGHRGEKLFF; DNA: TGCGCCAGCAGCCAAGATTGGAGGGGTCACCGGGGGGAAAAACTGTTTTTT
V: TRBV20-1; D: .; size: once; J: TRBJ2-3; CDR3: CSASSGIMQYF; DNA: TGCAGTGCTTCCTCGGGGATAATGCAGTATTTT
V: TRBV11-3; D: .; size: .; J: TRBJ2-3; CDR3: CASSLGLLETDTQYF; DNA: TGTGCCAGCAGCTTGGGACTCCTGGAGACAGATACGCAGTATTTT